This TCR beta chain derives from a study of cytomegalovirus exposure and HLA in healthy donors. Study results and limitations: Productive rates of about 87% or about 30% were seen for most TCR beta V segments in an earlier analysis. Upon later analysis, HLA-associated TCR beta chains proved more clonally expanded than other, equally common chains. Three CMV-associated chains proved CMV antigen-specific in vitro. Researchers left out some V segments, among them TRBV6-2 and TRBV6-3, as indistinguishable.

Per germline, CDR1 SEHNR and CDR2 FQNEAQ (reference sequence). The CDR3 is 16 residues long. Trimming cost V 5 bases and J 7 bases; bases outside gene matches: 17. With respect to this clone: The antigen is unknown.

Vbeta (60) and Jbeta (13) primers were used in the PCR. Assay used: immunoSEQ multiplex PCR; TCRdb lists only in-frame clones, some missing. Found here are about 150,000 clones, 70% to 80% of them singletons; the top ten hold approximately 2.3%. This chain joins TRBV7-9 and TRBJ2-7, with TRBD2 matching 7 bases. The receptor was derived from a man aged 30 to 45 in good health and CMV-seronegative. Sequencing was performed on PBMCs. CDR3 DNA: TGTGCCAGCAGCCAAGTAGCAGCGGGGCTTTTTGGGGAGCAGTACTTC. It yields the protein CASSQVAAGLFGEQYF.